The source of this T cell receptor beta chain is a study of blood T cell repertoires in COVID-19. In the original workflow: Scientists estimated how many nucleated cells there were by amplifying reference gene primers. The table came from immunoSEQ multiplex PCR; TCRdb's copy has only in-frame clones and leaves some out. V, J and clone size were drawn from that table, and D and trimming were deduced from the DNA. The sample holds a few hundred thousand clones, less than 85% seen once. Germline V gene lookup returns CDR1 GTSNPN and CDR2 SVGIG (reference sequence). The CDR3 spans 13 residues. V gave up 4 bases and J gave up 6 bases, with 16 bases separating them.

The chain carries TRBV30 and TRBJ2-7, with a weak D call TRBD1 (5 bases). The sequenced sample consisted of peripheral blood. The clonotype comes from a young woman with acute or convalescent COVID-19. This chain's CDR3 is CAWNRGAEREQYF. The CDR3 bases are TGTGCCTGGAACCGTGGGGCAGAGCGCGAGCAGTACTTC. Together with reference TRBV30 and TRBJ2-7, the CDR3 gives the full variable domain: SQTIHQWPATLVQPVGSPLSLECTVEGTSNPNLYWYRQAAGRGLQLLFYSVGIGQISSEVPQNLSASRPQDRQFILSSKKLLLSDSGFYLCAWNRGAEREQYFGPGTRLTVT.